This T cell receptor beta chain is from a study of blood T cells in healthy people across ages. Points from the study as a whole: Per-million-T-cell TCR beta diversity fell roughly linearly with age.

This clonotype was picked up one time. What it binds is unknown. CDR3 length equals 16 residues. The germline V and J ends were trimmed by 7 bases and 5 bases, with 20 bases remaining between them. Germline CDR1 SGHTA, CDR2 FQGNSA. The second PCR ran about 6 to 12 cycles with a sample-barcoded 5' primer and J-beta primers. Each cDNA was tagged by a template-switch adaptor containing 12 random nucleotides. TCRdb passed the 5' RACE reads through MiXCR, listing each CDR3 protein once. Of roughly 1.9 million distinct CDR3 sequences detected, about two fifths appear once; the ten largest clones hold under 25%.

This clonotype was obtained from a human donor in good health. The specimen was blood. The genes are TRBV7-2 and TRBJ2-2; perhaps D is TRBD1 or TRBD2 (6 bases each). The CDR3 protein is CASTLLGGPGTGELFF. The CDR3 region has the DNA TGTGCCAGCACCCTTTTAGGGGGGCCTGGAACCGGGGAGCTGTTTTTT.